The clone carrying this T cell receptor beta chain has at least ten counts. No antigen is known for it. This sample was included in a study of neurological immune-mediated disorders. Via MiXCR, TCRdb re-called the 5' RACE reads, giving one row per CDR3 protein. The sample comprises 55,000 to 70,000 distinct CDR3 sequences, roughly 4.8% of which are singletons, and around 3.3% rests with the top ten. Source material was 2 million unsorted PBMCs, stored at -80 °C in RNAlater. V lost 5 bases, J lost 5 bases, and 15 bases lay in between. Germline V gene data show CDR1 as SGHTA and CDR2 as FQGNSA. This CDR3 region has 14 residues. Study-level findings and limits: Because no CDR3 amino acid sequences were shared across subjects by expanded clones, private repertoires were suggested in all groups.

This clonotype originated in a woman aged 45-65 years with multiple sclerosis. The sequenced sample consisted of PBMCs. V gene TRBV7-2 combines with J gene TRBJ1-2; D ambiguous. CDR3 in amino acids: CASSPSPGQYGYTF. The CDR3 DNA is TGTGCCAGCAGCCCGAGCCCCGGTCAGTATGGCTACACCTTC.